This T cell receptor beta chain was found in a study of CD8 T cells in Susac syndrome. With regard to this clonotype: What it binds is unknown.

Peripheral blood CD8+ and CD4+ T cells were profiled by TCR beta sequencing. When the RNA was reverse transcribed, random hexamers were used with an input of about 0.45 to 1 ug. The amplification used immunoSEQ multiplex PCR on TCR beta CDR3; it spanned 54 Vbeta and 13 Jbeta. TCRdb itself ran the immunoSEQ multiplex PCR reads through MiXCR, one entry per CDR3 protein. The repertoire holds about 90,000 distinct CDR3 sequences, with 85% to 95% as singletons. Germline V lookup: CDR1 LGHDT, CDR2 YNNKEL (reference sequence). This CDR3 has 15 amino acids. The J segment lost 4 bases and the V segment lost 4 bases, leaving 6 bases of the junction unmatched. The study, taken as a whole, reports: The study acknowledged a relatively small number of individuals in its TCR sequencing and HLA analysis.

This chain connects TRBV3-1 to TRBJ2-1; 8 bases agree with TRBD1. This TCR came from a human donor in good health. The sequenced material came from CD8+ T cells from PBMCs. The CDR3 sequence is CASSPGTGAYNEQFF. The CDR3 region has the DNA TGTGCCAGCAGCCCCGGGACAGGAGCGTACAATGAGCAGTTCTTC.